Following are 5 T cell receptor beta chains from one sample sequenced in a study of beta chain features in type 1 diabetes. Study conclusions and caveats: For Type 1 diabetes patients, all four CD4+ subsets carried TCRB CDR3s that were moderately but significantly shorter.

The antigens of these receptors remain unknown. Since all of the isolated RNA was reverse transcribed, expressed TCRB transcripts were what got sequenced. Profiling relied on immunoSEQ multiplex PCR, and the TCRdb table lists in-frame clones only, not all of them. The data hold about 160,000 clones, with 9% to 10% observed a single time. The specimen was central memory CD4+ T cells from blood. These receptors were taken from a woman in her thirties with type 1 diabetes.

This clone was observed a few times. CDR3 nucleotide sequence: TGCGCCAGCAGCTCTAGACAGGGGGGAAGTACGGACATTCAGTACTTC. Encoded protein: CASSSRQGGSTDIQYF. The chain combines TRBV5-1 with TRBJ2-4, with 9 positions matching TRBD1. The ends lost 3 bases at V and 8 bases at J; junction bases unmatched: 12. CDR1 is SGHRS, CDR2 YFSETQ, per germline. The CDR3 runs to 16 residues.

The chain combines TRBV28 with TRBJ2-7, with a weak D call TRBD2 (5 bases). This CDR3 contains 13 residues. Germline-derived CDR1 and CDR2 are MDHEN and SYDVKM. V dropped 6 bases and J dropped 3 bases, with 12 bases sitting between them. As DNA, the CDR3 is TGTGCCAGCAGCCCCTGGGAGATCTACGAGCAGTACTTC. Translation: CASSPWEIYEQYF.

This clone was counted only a few times. This chain uses TRBV10-2 with TRBJ2-2; TRBD2 is a possible D gene (7 bases). V lost 1 base and J lost 0, with 9 bases in between. In germline, CDR1 is WSHSY, CDR2 SAAADI. This CDR3 region has 16 residues. The CDR3 spells CASSEWGGTNTGELFF. Written as DNA, the CDR3 is TGCGCCAGCAGTGAGTGGGGGGGCACGAACACCGGGGAGCTGTTTTTT.

The chain recombines TRBV5-1 with TRBJ1-5; no clear D. V dropped 2 bases and J dropped 6 bases, with 12 bases sitting between them. CDR1 is SGHRS, CDR2 YFSETQ, per germline. The CDR3 extends over 14 amino acids. The CDR3 DNA sequence: TGCGCCAGCAGCTTCGGGGAGTCCGGTCAGCCCCAGCATTTT. Its protein product is CASSFGESGQPQHF.

This rearrangement joins TRBV30 to TRBJ1-1; no reliable D call. With 2 bases removed from V and 8 bases from J, the gap between germline ends came to 18 bases. Germline CDR1 GTSNPN, CDR2 SVGIG (reference sequence). This CDR3 comprises 14 residues. The CDR3 region is CAWSPPGYGKEAFF. The CDR3 nucleotides are TGTGCCTGGAGTCCCCCGGGGTACGGAAAGGAAGCTTTCTTT.